What follows describes a single T cell receptor (beta chain). Its antigen is as yet unknown. The data were obtained in a study of cytomegalovirus exposure and HLA in healthy donors. Whole-study context: Falling in the Caucasian-associated ancestry cluster were about four fifths of under 500 genotyped donors.

Study observations and caveats: Among donors in an Asian-associated ancestry cluster, a later analysis reportedly found fewer N-insertions than the roughly 700-donor mean. Researchers left out some V segments, among them TRBV6-2 and TRBV6-3, as indistinguishable.

The CDR3 runs to 13 residues. CDR1 is MNHNS and CDR2 is SASEGT in the germline V gene. V dropped 2 bases and J dropped 9 bases, with 11 bases sitting between them. PCR amplification relied on 60 Vbeta primers (plus 13 Jbeta primers). The method was immunoSEQ multiplex PCR; TCRdb's version includes in-frame clones alone and lacks a portion of them. In the table there are under 130,000 clones, around two thirds of which are singletons. J is TRBJ2-1 and V is TRBV6-1; TRBD2 is a possible D gene (5 bases). The sequence derives from a man aged 25-45 years in good health and CMV-seropositive. Sequenced input: PBMCs. The CDR3 is CASSEIGSSEQFF. The CDR3, as DNA: TGTGCCAGCAGTGAAATTGGGAGTTCTGAGCAGTTCTTC.